This TCR beta chain emerged from a study of T-cell reconstitution after alpha-beta-depleted transplantation in children (dated by TCRdb to about 2016). As for the study more broadly: Using TCR repertoire profiling, the study quantitatively followed how T-cell immune reconstitution unfolded in children after TCRalphabeta/CD19-depleted allogeneic hematopoietic cell transplantation.

Beyond this particular receptor, the publication reports: The frequencies of hyperexpanded clones fell over the following months, and after one year, T-cell counts and TCRbeta diversity were mostly attributed to newly produced T cells. In some patients, the high TCRbeta diversity seen at day 60 was put down to recipient T cells and intrathymic progenitors that had survived conditioning. Apparently early alphabetaT-cell count recovery about two months after transplant reportedly relied on only several hundred rapidly expanded clones derived from non-depleted graft cells.

Concerning this clonotype: No cognate antigen has been identified for it. Base qualities are not provided; no much larger clone lies one nucleotide away.

The sample's treatment or condition, from its label and the paper: allogeneic hematopoietic cell transplantation with graft depleted of TCRalphabeta T cells and CD19 B cells. The children who served as transplant recipients had been given grafts of TCRalphabeta/CD19-depleted allogeneic hematopoietic cells. Receptor amplification or capture employed PCR. Sequencing relied on an Illumina HiSeq 2500. Molecular barcoding was employed in the preparation of TCR libraries, with unique molecular identifiers being used to normalize TCRbeta repertoire quantification. Using fastp at Q25 and MiXCR, TCRdb reprocessed the public reads and kept productive beta chains. Each CDR3 protein gets just one entry, which takes the most common genes and DNA from the rows behind it. The sample table contains around 76,000 distinct CDR3 sequences; only one count was recorded for roughly 18% of them. 50% to 65% of the sample comes from the top ten.

Sequencing used PBMCs, mostly from graft donor cells, obtained 360 days after TCRalphabeta/CD19-depleted stem cell transplant. This receptor was taken from a male patient under 10 years old who had a stem cell transplant for acute lymphoblastic leukemia, so the T cells may come from the graft donor.

The nucleotide sequence is TGTGCCAGCAGCTCAACAGGGAAGGGGGCCTACAATGAGCAGTTCTTC. Translated, it reads CASSSTGKGAYNEQFF. This chain is built from TRBV7-2 and TRBJ2-1; the D gene is possibly TRBD1, with 6 bases matching. V is clipped by 4 bases and J by 2 bases, and the sequence between their germline boundaries is 15 bases long. Based on the germline V gene, the CDR1 and CDR2 sequences are SGHTA and FQGNSA. Reading from cysteine to phenylalanine, the CDR3 counts 16 amino acids. Only the CDR3 part of the read is kept: 48 bases, read in frame from the first base.